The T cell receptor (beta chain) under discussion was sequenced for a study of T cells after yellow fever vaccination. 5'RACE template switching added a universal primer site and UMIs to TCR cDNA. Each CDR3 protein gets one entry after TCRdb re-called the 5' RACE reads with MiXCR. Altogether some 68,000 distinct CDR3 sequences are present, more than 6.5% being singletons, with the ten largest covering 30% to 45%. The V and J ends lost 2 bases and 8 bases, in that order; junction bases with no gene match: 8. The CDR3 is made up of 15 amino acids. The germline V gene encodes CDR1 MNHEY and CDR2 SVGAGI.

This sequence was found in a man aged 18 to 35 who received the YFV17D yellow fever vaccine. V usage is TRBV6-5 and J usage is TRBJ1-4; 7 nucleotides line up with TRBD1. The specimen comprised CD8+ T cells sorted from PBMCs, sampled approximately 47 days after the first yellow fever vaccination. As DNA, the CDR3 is TGTGCCAGCAGTTACAATGAGGGGGCTTGGGAAAAACTGTTTTTT. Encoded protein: CASSYNEGAWEKLFF.